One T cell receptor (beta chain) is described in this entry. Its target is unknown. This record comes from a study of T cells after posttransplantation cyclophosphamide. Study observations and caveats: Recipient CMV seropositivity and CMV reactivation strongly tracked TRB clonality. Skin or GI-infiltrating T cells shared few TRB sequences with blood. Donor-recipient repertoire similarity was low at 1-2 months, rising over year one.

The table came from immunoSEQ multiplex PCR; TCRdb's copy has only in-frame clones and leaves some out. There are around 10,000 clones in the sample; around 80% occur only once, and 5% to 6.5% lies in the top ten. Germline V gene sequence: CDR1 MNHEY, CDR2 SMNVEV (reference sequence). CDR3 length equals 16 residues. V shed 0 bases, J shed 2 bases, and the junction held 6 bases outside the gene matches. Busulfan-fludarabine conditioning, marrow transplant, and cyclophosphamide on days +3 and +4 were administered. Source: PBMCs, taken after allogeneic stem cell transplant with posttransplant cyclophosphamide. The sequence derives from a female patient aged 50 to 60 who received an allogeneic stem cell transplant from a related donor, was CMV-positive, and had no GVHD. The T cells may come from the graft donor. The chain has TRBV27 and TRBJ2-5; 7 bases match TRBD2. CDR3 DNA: TGTGCCAGCAGTTTATCGCCATCTAGCGGACAAGAGACCCAGTACTTC. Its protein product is CASSLSPSSGQETQYF.